One and the same sample provided the 32 T cell receptor beta chains below, sequenced in a study of shared clonotypes between healthy human individuals. Some clones are missing from TCRdb's copy, which holds only in-frame ones; the method was immunoSEQ multiplex PCR. Counted here are hundreds of thousands of clones, 75% to 85% occurring once; the ten biggest clones make up approximately 12%. Sequenced sample: PBMCs. These receptors all stem from a woman aged 40 to 50 in good health. Some clones in this sample may be carry-over from other donors' samples.

The rearrangement uses TRBV11-2 and TRBJ1-3, with D possibly being TRBD1 (5 bases). This CDR3 is built from 15 residues. From germline, CDR1 is SGHAT and CDR2 FQNNGV. Trimming took off 4 bases at V and 0 bases at J, with 10 bases between the two ends. The CDR3 DNA reads as TGTGCCAGCAGCTCGGACGGACACTCTGGAAACACCATATATTTT. Translating gives CASSSDGHSGNTIYF. The whole variable domain, remainder taken from reference TRBV11-2 and TRBJ1-3, is EAGVAQSPRYKIIEKRQSVAFWCNPISGHATLYWYQQILGQGPKLLIQFQNNGVVDDSQLPKDRFSAERLKGVDSTLKIQPAKLEDSAVYLCASSSDGHSGNTIYFGEGSWLTVV.

This clone was found once. The chain is built from TRBV5-1 and TRBJ1-1; 8 bases are a match to TRBD1. Trimming at V came to 5 bases and at J to 4 bases, leaving 10 bases not matched to a gene. CDR1 is SGHRS, CDR2 YFSETQ, per germline. This CDR3 is 15 amino acids long. CDR3 coding DNA: TGCGCCAGCAGGCCGGGACAGGCTACACTCACTGAAGCTTTCTTT. Its translation: CASRPGQATLTEAFF.

The gene calls are TRBV6-4 and TRBJ2-1; the match to TRBD2 covers 8 bases. With 0 bases clipped from V and 10 bases from J, the junction kept 2 bases outside the gene matches. CDR1 and CDR2 (germline): MRHNA, SNTAGT. The CDR3 has 13 amino acids. The DNA of the CDR3 is TGTGCCAGCAGTGACTCGCCGGGAGGGGAGCAGTTCTTC. This gives the protein CASSDSPGGEQFF.

This chain connects TRBV27 to TRBJ2-7, with TRBD1 matching over 9 bases. After removal of 3 bases from V and 5 bases from J, the junction contained 14 bases not matched to a gene. The germline V gene encodes CDR1 MNHEY and CDR2 SMNVEV (reference sequence). The CDR3 has 17 amino acids. The CDR3 loop reads CASSFWKGQGISDEQYF. For the CDR3, the DNA is TGTGCCAGCAGTTTCTGGAAGGGACAGGGAATATCCGACGAGCAGTACTTC.

In regard to this clone: Within the sample, other DNA sequences also encode this same CDR3. The V and J genes are TRBV18 and TRBJ2-7, with TRBD1 as a possible D gene (5 bases). CDR3 length: 12 residues. V was clipped by 2 bases and J by 5 bases, with 7 bases between them. Germline V gives CDR1 KGHSH, CDR2 LQKENI. The CDR3 here is CASSPAGNEQYF. The CDR3 nucleotides read TGTGCCAGCTCACCAGCAGGGAACGAGCAGTACTTC.

This chain links TRBV5-1 with TRBJ2-1; 8 bases agree with TRBD1. Germline V gene lookup returns CDR1 SGHRS and CDR2 YFSETQ. The V segment lost 4 bases and the J segment 2 bases; nucleotides outside the gene matches: 5. The CDR3 spans 15 residues. CDR3 coding DNA: TGCGCCAGCAGCGACCGACAGGGGACCTACAATGAGCAGTTCTTC. Its translation is CASSDRQGTYNEQFF.

This clone was counted many times. The J gene is TRBJ2-3, the V gene TRBV2; TRBD2 agrees at 7 bases. Germline trimming cut 8 bases from V and 2 bases from J; bases unmatched to any gene: 4. There are 13 residues in the CDR3. Per the germline V gene, CDR1 is SNHLY and CDR2 is FYNNEI. The CDR3 loop reads CASGREATDTQYF. The CDR3 DNA reads TGTGCCAGCGGACGGGAGGCCACAGATACGCAGTATTTT.

This clone was counted between two and nine times. The chain recombines TRBV21-1 with TRBJ1-5; the table's D call TRBD1 went unverified against the DNA. TRBV21-1 is noted as a pseudogene. The CDR3 loop spans 14 amino acids. The CDR3 loop reads CASSEQGRNQPQHF. The CDR3, as DNA: TGTGCCAGCAGCGAACAGGGTCGCAATCAGCCCCAGCATTTT.

In DNA, the CDR3 is TGTGCCAGCAGTGTAAACAGGGGGAACACTGAAGCTTTCTTT. Protein: CASSVNRGNTEAFF. V usage is TRBV2 and J usage is TRBJ1-1; 7 bases fit TRBD1. The CDR3 is 14 amino acids. Germline values: CDR1 SNHLY, CDR2 FYNNEI. The trim removed 4 bases at V and 1 base at J, leaving 3 bases unmatched.

Concerning this clone: The junction departs from the called germline gene at one end, perhaps through a read error. This chain links TRBV11-2 with TRBJ1-2; D is undetermined. The CDR3 totals 14 residues. CDR1 and CDR2 (germline): SGHAT, FQNNGV. CDR3 DNA: TGTGCCAACAGCTTAGTTAGAACTAACTATGGCTACACCTTC. Its protein is CANSLVRTNYGYTF.

The gene calls are TRBV27 and TRBJ2-1; TRBD2 might be the D (5 bases). This CDR3 comprises 15 residues. Trimming took off 3 bases at V and 3 bases at J, with 12 bases between the two ends. Germline values: CDR1 MNHEY, CDR2 SMNVEV (reference sequence). Here the CDR3 DNA reads TGTGCCAGCAGTTTGTTGGGGAGTGACTACAATGAGCAGTTCTTC. Residues: CASSLLGSDYNEQFF.

With respect to this clone: A far larger clone is off by one base, so a read error is likely. The genes are TRBV9 and TRBJ2-7, with 9 nucleotides matching TRBD1. Germline values: CDR1 SGDLS, CDR2 YYNGEE. Germline trimming cut 7 bases from V and 1 base from J; bases unmatched to any gene: 0. The CDR3 totals 12 residues. The CDR3 DNA reads as TGTGCCAGCGGGACAGGGTCCTACGAGCAGTACTTC. Translation gives CASGTGSYEQYF.

As DNA, the CDR3 is TGTGCCAGCAGCCACGAGGCTAGGGACGAGCAGTACTTC. It codes for CASSHEARDEQYF. The chain recombines TRBV6-1 with TRBJ2-7; no clear D. Looked up from germline, CDR1 is MNHNS and CDR2 is SASEGT. Trimming pared 6 bases from V and 5 bases from J, leaving 14 bases between. The CDR3 contains 13 residues.

This rearrangement joins TRBV28 to TRBJ2-2; no reliable D call. Germline CDR1 reads MDHEN; CDR2 reads SYDVKM. The CDR3 totals 13 residues. The V end was cut by 6 bases, the J end by 3 bases, with 8 bases between. The CDR3 loop is CASRTQDTGELFF. In nucleotides, the CDR3 is TGTGCCAGCAGGACCCAGGACACCGGGGAGCTGTTTTTT.

V and J are TRBV5-1 and TRBJ2-1, with TRBD1 as a possible D gene (5 bases). The ends were cut back, 2 bases at V and 4 bases at J, with 7 bases in the middle. Germline CDR1 reads SGHRS; CDR2 reads YFSETQ. This CDR3 has 13 residues. The CDR3 protein is CASSFPGYNEQFF. The CDR3 region has the DNA TGCGCCAGCAGCTTCCCAGGGTACAATGAGCAGTTCTTC.

The chain recombines TRBV21-1 with TRBJ2-2. TRBV21-1 is recorded as a pseudogene. The CDR3 extends over 14 amino acids. CDR3 nucleotides: TGTGCCAGCAGCTCCGGGCCCTTCACCGGGGAGCTGTTTTTT. Amino acid sequence: CASSSGPFTGELFF.

In its sample, this clone was seen many times. The chain employs TRBV30 and TRBJ2-7; D unresolved. This CDR3 has 13 residues. The ends were cut back, 3 bases at V and 10 bases at J, with 19 bases in the middle. The V gene's germline CDR1 is GTSNPN and CDR2 SVGIG (reference sequence). The CDR3 reads CAWSNTYKSKQYF. The DNA of the CDR3 is TGTGCCTGGAGCAATACTTACAAGTCCAAACAGTACTTC.

This chain connects TRBV11-2 to TRBJ2-7; D possibly corresponds to TRBD2 (6 bases). The CDR3 spans 15 residues. The germline gives CDR1 SGHAT, CDR2 FQNNGV. V was cut by 5 bases and J by 5 bases, with 19 bases left in between. This CDR3 reads CASSRRAEVGHEQYF. The CDR3 DNA follows: TGTGCCAGCAGCCGGAGGGCAGAAGTAGGGCACGAGCAGTACTTC.

Notes on this clone: One end of the junction fails to match germline, which may point to a read error. The chain combines TRBV30 with TRBJ2-7, with D unresolved. The V gene's germline CDR1 is GTSNPN and CDR2 SVGIG (reference sequence). There are 13 residues in the CDR3. The CDR3 spells CARSVSLESEQYF. The CDR3 DNA reads as TGTGCCCGGAGTGTGTCCCTCGAAAGCGAGCAGTACTTC.

The rearrangement uses TRBV2 and TRBJ2-1; 9 bases are shared with TRBD1. Germline-derived CDR1 and CDR2 are SNHLY and FYNNEI. V gave up 4 bases and J gave up 5 bases; unmatched junction bases: 9. CDR3 length: 16 amino acids. CDR3 DNA: TGTGCCAGCAGTGCCGTTCTGACAGGGGGACACAATGAGCAGTTCTTC. Translated: CASSAVLTGGHNEQFF.

A single count supports this clone. The rearrangement links TRBV28 to TRBJ2-1; 10 nucleotides line up with TRBD2. Germline V gives CDR1 MDHEN, CDR2 SYDVKM. After removal of 6 bases from V and 8 bases from J, the junction contained 10 bases not matched to a gene. The CDR3 is 15 residues long. CDR3 amino acids: CASRTAGGPIHEQFF. The CDR3 DNA reads TGTGCCAGCAGAACAGCGGGAGGGCCAATCCATGAGCAGTTCTTC.

The genes are TRBV11-2 and TRBJ1-5; D remains ambiguous. This CDR3 has 13 amino acids. CDR1 is SGHAT, CDR2 FQNNGV, per germline. Between the trimmed V and J ends, which lost 0 bases and 3 bases, there was a span of 3 bases. CDR3 DNA: TGTGCCAGCAGCTTAGATCTCAATCAGCCCCAGCATTTT. Translating gives CASSLDLNQPQHF.

The V and J genes are TRBV6-1 and TRBJ1-1, with TRBD1 as a possible D gene (6 bases). The CDR3 loop spans 13 amino acids. CDR1 is MNHNS and CDR2 is SASEGT in the germline V gene. DNA of the CDR3: TGTGCGATCAGGGGTTTTTCTTACACTGAAGCTTTCTTT. It yields the protein CAIRGFSYTEAFF.

This clone was counted once. The chain uses TRBV9 and TRBJ1-3; D possibly corresponds to TRBD1 (6 bases). From germline, CDR1 is SGDLS and CDR2 YYNGEE. The CDR3 has 15 amino acids. Trimming took off 1 base at V and 4 bases at J, with 12 bases between the two ends. The CDR3 reads CASSVRGAWGNTIYF. The DNA for the CDR3 is TGTGCCAGCAGCGTAAGGGGGGCGTGGGGAAACACCATATATTTT.

The chain joins TRBV5-1 to TRBJ2-2, with D possibly being TRBD1 (5 bases). Trimming left V 4 bases short and J 0 bases short, with 16 bases between. The CDR3 is made up of 17 amino acids. Germline V gene sequence: CDR1 SGHRS, CDR2 YFSETQ. The CDR3 loop reads CASSNPRETANTGELFF. The CDR3 nucleotides read TGCGCCAGCAGCAACCCCAGGGAAACCGCGAACACCGGGGAGCTGTTTTTT.

V gene TRBV6-5 combines with J gene TRBJ2-7, with TRBD1 matching over 9 bases. Germline CDR1 reads MNHEY; CDR2 reads SVGAGI. V dropped 2 bases and J dropped 5; count of bases not matched to a gene: 4. There are 14 residues in the CDR3. The CDR3 nucleotides read TGTGCCAGCAGTTACCGGACAGGGGTTGACGAGCAGTACTTC. Translation gives CASSYRTGVDEQYF.

CDR3 sequence reads: CASSPRQAERHEQFF. The CDR3 DNA is TGTGCCAGCTCACCACGGCAAGCGGAAAGGCATGAGCAGTTCTTC. The chain links TRBV18 to TRBJ2-1; D may be TRBD2 (5 bases). V lost 1 base and J 8 bases, leaving 15 bases between the germline ends. Germline loops: CDR1 KGHSH, CDR2 LQKENI. The CDR3 spans 15 residues. Complete variable domain (other parts from reference TRBV18 and TRBJ2-1): NAGVMQNPRHLVRRRGQEARLRCSPMKGHSHVYWYRQLPEEGLKFMVYLQKENIIDESGMPKERFSAEFPKEGPSILRIQQVVRGDSAAYFCASSPRQAERHEQFFGPGTRLTVL.

This clone showed up many times. The gene calls are TRBV27 and TRBJ2-5, with no clear D. Germline V lookup: CDR1 MNHEY, CDR2 SMNVEV (reference sequence). The CDR3 consists of 13 residues. The V end lost 5 bases, the J end lost 7 bases, and 14 bases lay between the germline ends. CDR3 sequence reads: CASSQDGLRTQYF. Written as DNA, the CDR3 is TGTGCCAGCAGTCAAGATGGGCTGCGGACCCAGTACTTC.

The J gene is TRBJ2-7, the V gene TRBV5-4; weak D call: TRBD2 (5 bases). Germline-derived CDR1 and CDR2 are SGHNT and YYREEE (reference sequence). With 1 base removed from V and 7 bases from J, the gap between germline ends came to 6 bases. This CDR3 is built from 11 residues. In DNA, the CDR3 is TGTGCCAGCAGCTTGACGGGGGAGCAGTACTTC. Translation: CASSLTGEQYF.

CDR3 loop: CASRGGSSYEQYF. For the CDR3, the DNA is TGTGCCAGCAGAGGCGGAAGCTCCTACGAGCAGTACTTC. The V and J genes are TRBV6-5 and TRBJ2-7; D is unresolved. V lost 6 bases and J lost 0, with 9 bases in between. CDR3 length: 13 amino acids. Germline CDR1 is MNHEY and CDR2 is SVGAGI.

This clone was counted only a few times. The chain has TRBV2 and TRBJ2-3; the D is unclear. CDR1 is SNHLY, CDR2 FYNNEI, per germline. The CDR3 is 14 residues long. Trimming took off 2 bases at V and 10 bases at J, with 16 bases between the two ends. Here the CDR3 reads CASSERVTVSAQYF. In nucleotides, the CDR3 is TGTGCCAGCAGTGAACGGGTAACGGTCTCTGCGCAGTATTTT.

About this clone itself: This likely reflects a read error, since a far larger clone is one base away. Within the sample, other DNA sequences also encode this same CDR3. The J gene is TRBJ1-5, the V gene TRBV2; possible D gene TRBD1, 6 bases. Germline values: CDR1 SNHLY, CDR2 FYNNEI. The V and J ends lost 7 bases and 7 bases respectively, with 17 bases between them. The CDR3 contains 14 residues. CDR3 amino acids: CASMSTGGRQPQHF. DNA of the CDR3: TGTGCCAGCATGTCTACGGGGGGCCGACAGCCCCAGCATTTT.